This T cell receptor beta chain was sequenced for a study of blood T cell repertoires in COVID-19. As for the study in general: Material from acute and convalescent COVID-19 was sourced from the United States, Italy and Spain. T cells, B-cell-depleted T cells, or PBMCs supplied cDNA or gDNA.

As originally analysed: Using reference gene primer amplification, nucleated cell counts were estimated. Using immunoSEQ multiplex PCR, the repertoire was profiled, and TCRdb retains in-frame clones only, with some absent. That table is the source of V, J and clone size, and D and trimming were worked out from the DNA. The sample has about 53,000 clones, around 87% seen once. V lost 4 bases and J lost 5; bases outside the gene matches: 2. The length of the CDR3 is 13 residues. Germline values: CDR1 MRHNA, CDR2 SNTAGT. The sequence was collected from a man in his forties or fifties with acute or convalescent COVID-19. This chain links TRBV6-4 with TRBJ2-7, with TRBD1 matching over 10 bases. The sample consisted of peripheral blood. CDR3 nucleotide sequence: TGTGCCAGCAGTGTGGGGACAGGGGACGAGCAGTACTTC. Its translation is CASSVGTGDEQYF.